This TCR beta chain was sequenced for a study of T-cell memory formation after mild COVID-19. V lost 1 base to trimming and J lost 7 bases, with 16 bases between them. Germline V gene lookup returns CDR1 LNHDA and CDR2 SQIVND (reference sequence). The CDR3 has 15 residues. Comment on this clonotype: The antigen is not known.

Study-level results: Clones shrinking between day 15 and 85 showed a balanced CD4/CD8 split, and those that grew later tilted toward CD4+. Contracting CD8+ clones were enriched in EMRA, CD4+ mainly in CM and EM.

Via MiXCR, TCRdb re-called the 5' RACE reads, giving one row per CDR3 protein. The table records roughly 400,000 distinct CDR3 sequences, more than 20% of them present only once. Sequencing was performed on PBMCs or a T cell subset sorted from them (not recorded which). V usage is TRBV19 and J usage is TRBJ2-5; D is perhaps TRBD2 (6 bases). This receptor was obtained from an adult woman who had mild COVID-19 (a few samples of this study predate the infection). Cell type and time point are not known. DNA for the CDR3: TGTGCCAGTAGTATAGTGTGGGGGACGGAGGGGACCCAGTACTTC. It is translated as CASSIVWGTEGTQYF.